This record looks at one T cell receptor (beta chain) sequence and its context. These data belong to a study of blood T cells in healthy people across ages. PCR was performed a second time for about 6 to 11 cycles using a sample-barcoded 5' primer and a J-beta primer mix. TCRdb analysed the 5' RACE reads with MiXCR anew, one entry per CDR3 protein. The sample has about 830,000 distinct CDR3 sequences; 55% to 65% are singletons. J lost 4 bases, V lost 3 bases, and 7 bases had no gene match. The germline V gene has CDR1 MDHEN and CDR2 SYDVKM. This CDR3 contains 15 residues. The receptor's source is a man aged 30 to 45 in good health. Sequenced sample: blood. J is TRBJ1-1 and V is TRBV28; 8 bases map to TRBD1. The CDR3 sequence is CASSLGAGGITEAFF. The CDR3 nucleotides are TGTGCCAGCAGTTTGGGCGCAGGGGGCATCACTGAAGCTTTCTTT.